Each of the 30 T cell receptor beta chains below was sequenced from the same sample in a study of a mutant IDH1 vaccine in newly diagnosed glioma. For these TCRs, the target antigens are not known. Indicated time point: week 35, safety follow-up. Doses of 300 ug of mutant IDH1 20-mer peptide were given with topical imiquimod. Sequenced by immunoSEQ multiplex PCR; TCRdb stores in-frame clones only, minus some. Of tens of thousands of clones listed, around 87% are singletons. Specimen: PBMCs, collected from a glioma patient whose treatment included an IDH1 peptide vaccine. Every receptor here comes from a man aged 25-45 years with glioma.

The V call is TRBV5-4, the J call TRBJ2-1, with D possibly called TRBD1 or TRBD2 (5 bases each). V lost 4 bases and J lost 3, with 14 bases in between. This CDR3 is 15 amino acids long. CDR1 SGHNT and CDR2 YYREEE come from the germline V gene (reference sequence). The CDR3 coding sequence is TGTGCCAGCAGCCAAGAGGGGTCCAACTACAATGAGCAGTTCTTC. Amino acids: CASSQEGSNYNEQFF.

This clone was picked up a small number of times. As DNA, the CDR3 is TGTGCCATCAGTGAGTCGACAGAGCTGTTTTTT. It yields the protein CAISESTELFF. The J gene is TRBJ2-2, the V gene TRBV10-3, with D uncertain. The CDR3 contains 11 residues. V lost 0 bases and J lost 11, with 4 bases in between. From germline, CDR1 is ENHRY and CDR2 SYGVKD.

V is TRBV28 and J is TRBJ1-3; D unresolved. Germline lookup yields CDR1 MDHEN and CDR2 SYDVKM. V was trimmed by 7 bases and J by 0 bases, leaving 7 bases between them. The CDR3 runs 13 residues. CDR3 protein: CASKISSGNTIYF. In nucleotides, the CDR3 is TGTGCCAGCAAGATAAGCTCTGGAAACACCATATATTTT.

V usage is TRBV5-8 and J usage is TRBJ2-5; TRBD2 aligns across 8 bases. The DNA matches TRBJ2-7 better at its end, which makes the J call doubtful. The CDR3 is made up of 14 amino acids. Germline lookup yields CDR1 SGHTS and CDR2 YDEGEE. CDR3 DNA sequence: TGTGCCAGCAGCAGGAGCGGGAGTCTCTACGAGCAGTACTTC. Protein sequence: CASSRSGSLYEQYF.

This clone was detected a few times. The chain is built from TRBV30 and TRBJ2-3, with 7 bases matching TRBD1. Trimming removed 2 bases from V and 0 bases from J; junction bases left unmatched: 2. The CDR3 has 14 amino acids. Germline V gives CDR1 GTSNPN, CDR2 SVGIG (reference sequence). The CDR3 bases are TGTGCCTGGAGTTCGGACAGGAGCACAGATACGCAGTATTTT. Amino acids: CAWSSDRSTDTQYF.

This clone was counted a few times. This sequence joins TRBV7-2 and TRBJ1-3, with 10 nucleotides matching TRBD1. The CDR3 loop spans 16 amino acids. Trimming removed 5 bases from V and 0 bases from J; junction bases left unmatched: 4. Germline CDR1 and CDR2: SGHTA and FQGNSA. The CDR3 DNA follows: TGTGCCAGCAGCCCGAGGACAGGGGGCTCTGGAAACACCATATATTTT. The encoded protein is CASSPRTGGSGNTIYF.

The rearrangement uses TRBV27 and TRBJ1-5; 8 positions match TRBD1. Per the germline V gene, CDR1 is MNHEY and CDR2 is SMNVEV (reference sequence). V dropped 6 bases and J dropped 6; count of bases not matched to a gene: 10. This CDR3 is built from 15 residues. As DNA, the CDR3 is TGTGCCAGCAGACCCCGACAGGGGAGAGGTCAGCCCCAGCATTTT. Residues: CASRPRQGRGQPQHF.

The chain has TRBV19 and TRBJ1-4, with D possibly TRBD1 on 6 matching bases. Germline lookup yields CDR1 LNHDA and CDR2 SQIVND (reference sequence). The ends were cut back, 5 bases at V and 10 bases at J, with 11 bases in the middle. This CDR3 contains 12 residues. The CDR3 reads CASSEQGGKLFF. CDR3 nucleotide sequence: TGTGCCAGTAGTGAACAGGGAGGAAAACTGTTTTTT. Supplemented by reference TRBV19 and TRBJ1-4, the full variable domain reads DGGITQSPKYLFRKEGQNVTLSCEQNLNHDAMYWYRQDPGQGLRLIYYSQIVNDFQKGDIAEGYSVSREKKESFPLTVTSAQKNPTAFYLCASSEQGGKLFFGSGTQLSVL.

The chain uses TRBV28 and TRBJ2-7; TRBD1 matches 8 bases. The CDR3 length is 14 residues. The V gene's germline CDR1 is MDHEN and CDR2 SYDVKM. The junction had 4 bases not matched to a gene; V was cut back by 4 bases and J by 2 bases. The CDR3 reads CASSSWTGTYEQYF. CDR3 sequence (DNA): TGTGCCAGCAGTTCCTGGACAGGGACCTACGAGCAGTACTTC.

This rearrangement joins TRBV7-3 to TRBJ2-5; D could derive from TRBD1 or TRBD2 (6 bases each). This CDR3 is 16 amino acids long. Germline V lookup: CDR1 SGHTA, CDR2 FQGTGA. The ends were cut back, 2 bases at V and 4 bases at J, with 17 bases in the middle. As DNA, the CDR3 is TGTGCCAGCAGCTTAGGCGTCGACGGAGGGGGAGAGACCCAGTACTTC. It translates to CASSLGVDGGGETQYF.

This rearrangement joins TRBV5-1 to TRBJ2-3; D unresolved. The CDR3 totals 14 residues. V was cut by 0 bases and J by 3 bases, with 8 bases left in between. Looked up from germline, CDR1 is SGHRS and CDR2 is YFSETQ. DNA for the CDR3: TGCGCCAGCAGCTTGGATCGCGGAACAGATACGCAGTATTTT. Translation gives CASSLDRGTDTQYF. The entire variable domain, with the rest obtained from reference TRBV5-1 and TRBJ2-3, is as follows: KAGVTQTPRYLIKTRGQQVTLSCSPISGHRSVSWYQQTPGQGLQFLFEYFSETQRNKGNFPGRFSGRQFSNSRSEMNVSTLELGDSALYLCASSLDRGTDTQYFGPGTRLTVL.

The gene calls are TRBV18 and TRBJ2-1; a possible D gene is TRBD2 (6 bases). There are 15 residues in the CDR3. CDR1 is KGHSH, CDR2 LQKENI, per germline. Trimming left V 3 bases short and J 10 bases short, with 19 bases between. The CDR3 DNA reads as TGTGCCAGCTCACCTAACCCACTAGCCCCGACCGAGCAGTTCTTC. This translates into CASSPNPLAPTEQFF.

The V call is TRBV2, the J call TRBJ2-7; D unresolved. CDR3 length: 13 amino acids. Trimming removed 6 bases from V and 2 bases from J, with 11 bases in between. The germline V gene has CDR1 SNHLY and CDR2 FYNNEI. For the CDR3, the DNA is TGTGCCAGCAGCGGCTTAACTACCTACGAGCAGTACTTC. It translates to CASSGLTTYEQYF.

The chain carries TRBV4-1 and TRBJ2-1, with D possibly being TRBD1 or TRBD2 (5 bases each). CDR3 length: 16 amino acids. Trimming pared 0 bases from V and 0 bases from J, leaving 9 bases between. Germline assignment: CDR1 MGHRA and CDR2 YSYEKL. The CDR3 is CASSQDKGSSYNEQFF. The CDR3 nucleotides read TGCGCCAGCAGCCAAGATAAGGGGAGCTCCTACAATGAGCAGTTCTTC.

CDR3 coding DNA: TGTGCCAGCAGCGCATCTGGACTTCAAGAGACCCAGTACTTC. This codes for CASSASGLQETQYF. V usage is TRBV9 and J usage is TRBJ2-5; D is perhaps TRBD2 (5 bases). The ends were cut back, 3 bases at V and 2 bases at J, with 11 bases in the middle. Germline V CDR1 and CDR2: SGDLS, YYNGEE. This CDR3 has 14 residues.

The chain is built from TRBV5-6 and TRBJ1-2; D is possibly TRBD1 (5 bases). Germline V gene lookup returns CDR1 SGHDT and CDR2 YYEEEE. Trimming left V 7 bases short and J 7 bases short, with 14 bases between. The length of the CDR3 is 12 residues. The CDR3 spells CASGERGRGYTF. DNA for the CDR3: TGTGCCAGCGGCGAGAGGGGCCGTGGCTACACCTTC.

This clone has only a few counts. This rearrangement joins TRBV20-1 to TRBJ1-1; no definite D call. Germline V gene lookup returns CDR1 DFQATT and CDR2 SNEGSKA (reference sequence). The V end lost 5 bases, the J end lost 5 bases, and 9 bases lay between the germline ends. The CDR3 contains 11 residues. For the CDR3, the DNA is TGCAGTGCTCCTTGGGGAACTGAAGCTTTCTTT. This translates into CSAPWGTEAFF.

This chain links TRBV7-9 with TRBJ2-2, with D maybe TRBD2 (5 bases). The CDR3 sequence is 16 residues long. Germline CDR1 is SEHNR and CDR2 is FQNEAQ (reference sequence). V lost 2 bases, J lost 0 bases, and 10 bases lay in between. The CDR3 sequence is CASSLIEGPNTGELFF. The DNA for the CDR3 is TGTGCCAGCAGCTTAATTGAGGGCCCGAACACCGGGGAGCTGTTTTTT.

The chain uses TRBV19 and TRBJ2-3; D might be TRBD1 or TRBD2, each matching 5 bases. The CDR3 length is 13 residues. In germline, CDR1 is LNHDA, CDR2 SQIVND (reference sequence). V was cut by 4 bases and J by 3 bases, with 8 bases left in between. The CDR3 nucleotides read TGTGCCAGTAGTAAAGAGGGGACAGATACGCAGTATTTT. It is translated as CASSKEGTDTQYF.

The V call is TRBV2, the J call TRBJ2-3, with D uncertain. V dropped 4 bases and J dropped 4 bases, with 12 bases sitting between them. The germline V gene encodes CDR1 SNHLY and CDR2 FYNNEI. The CDR3 spans 14 residues. The CDR3 coding sequence is TGTGCCAGCAGTGTGCAGGCGCTCCCAGATACGCAGTATTTT. It translates to CASSVQALPDTQYF.

This chain uses TRBV9 with TRBJ2-1; TRBD1 aligns across 8 bases. The germline V gene encodes CDR1 SGDLS and CDR2 YYNGEE. V gave up 6 bases and J gave up 2 bases; unmatched junction bases: 4. This CDR3 has 14 amino acids. In nucleotides, the CDR3 is TGTGCCAGCACTCAGGGGGCAGCCTACAATGAGCAGTTCTTC. Encoded protein: CASTQGAAYNEQFF.

V and J are TRBV9 and TRBJ2-2, with TRBD1 matching over 7 bases. Germline trimming cut 3 bases from V and 2 bases from J; bases unmatched to any gene: 1. Germline CDR1 SGDLS, CDR2 YYNGEE. The CDR3 length is 14 residues. In DNA, the CDR3 is TGTGCCAGCAGCGACAGGGGAAACACCGGGGAGCTGTTTTTT. It specifies CASSDRGNTGELFF.

About this clone itself: The germline gene is not matched at one end of the junction; a read error may be the cause. V usage is TRBV18 and J usage is TRBJ2-1; 7 nucleotides match TRBD2. Germline V gene sequence: CDR1 KGHSH, CDR2 LQKENI. This CDR3 region has 18 residues. The CDR3 bases are TGTGCCAGCTCCCCACCCACTAGAGCTAGCGGAGACTACAATGAGCAGTTCTTC. The encoded protein is CASSPPTRASGDYNEQFF.

The chain joins TRBV5-1 to TRBJ2-1, with 14 nucleotides matching TRBD2. The CDR3 loop spans 17 amino acids. The V gene end was trimmed by 3 bases and the J gene end by 2 bases; junction bases not matched to a gene: 4. Per the germline V gene, CDR1 is SGHRS and CDR2 is YFSETQ. Here the CDR3 DNA reads TGCGCCAGCAGCTGGGGACTAGCGGGAGTCGCCTACAATGAGCAGTTCTTC. This sequence encodes CASSWGLAGVAYNEQFF. Combining the CDR3 with reference TRBV5-1 and TRBJ2-1 gives the whole variable domain KAGVTQTPRYLIKTRGQQVTLSCSPISGHRSVSWYQQTPGQGLQFLFEYFSETQRNKGNFPGRFSGRQFSNSRSEMNVSTLELGDSALYLCASSWGLAGVAYNEQFFGPGTRLTVL.

This clone was found once. This same CDR3 is encoded by further DNA sequences in the sample. V is TRBV7-3 and J is TRBJ1-1; maybe TRBD1 (5 bases). The CDR3 runs 13 residues. Germline V gene data show CDR1 as SGHTA and CDR2 as FQGTGA. Trimming took off 3 bases at V and 0 bases at J, with 5 bases between the two ends. The CDR3 DNA reads TGTGCCAGCAGCTTGACAGTGAACACTGAAGCTTTCTTT. Its translation is CASSLTVNTEAFF.

The table lists this clone with a few counts. The chain recombines TRBV11-2 with TRBJ1-6, with 7 bases matching TRBD1. The CDR3 totals 15 residues. CDR1 is SGHAT and CDR2 is FQNNGV in the germline V gene. V lost 5 bases and J lost 8; bases outside the gene matches: 9. DNA for the CDR3: TGTGCCAGCAGCACACGCCCCGGGACAGATTCACCCCTCCACTTT. This sequence encodes CASSTRPGTDSPLHF.

The V and J genes are TRBV2 and TRBJ2-3, with D unclear. Deletions cut 6 bases from V and 1 base from J, with 11 bases between. Germline V lookup: CDR1 SNHLY, CDR2 FYNNEI. The CDR3 length is 14 residues. CDR3 protein: CASSLRAGTDTQYF. In DNA form, the CDR3 reads TGTGCCAGCAGCCTTAGAGCAGGCACAGATACGCAGTATTTT.

This clone was recorded only once. CDR3 in DNA: TGTGCCAGCAACGAAAGTAGGGATGAGCAGTTCTTC. It codes for CASNESRDEQFF. The J gene is TRBJ2-1, the V gene TRBV28; no definite D call. Trimming removed 7 bases at V and 8 bases at J, with 12 bases between. The CDR3 has 12 amino acids. The V gene's germline CDR1 is MDHEN and CDR2 SYDVKM.

This clone was found once. V gene TRBV2 combines with J gene TRBJ2-5; weak D call: TRBD1 (7 bases). The CDR3 totals 20 residues. The germline gives CDR1 SNHLY, CDR2 FYNNEI. The ends were cut back, 1 base at V and 2 bases at J, with 26 bases in the middle. CDR3 sequence: CASSEDQEQGGVWGQETQYF. CDR3 nucleotide sequence: TGTGCCAGCAGTGAAGATCAAGAGCAGGGGGGAGTCTGGGGACAAGAGACCCAGTACTTC. The whole variable domain, remainder taken from reference TRBV2 and TRBJ2-5, is EPEVTQTPSHQVTQMGQEVILRCVPISNHLYFYWYRQILGQKVEFLVSFYNNEISEKSEIFDDQFSVERPDGSNFTLKIRSTKLEDSAMYFCASSEDQEQGGVWGQETQYFGPGTRLLVL.

This clone occurred once. This chain joins TRBV19 and TRBJ1-1; weak D call: TRBD1 (5 bases). Germline lookup yields CDR1 LNHDA and CDR2 SQIVND (reference sequence). Trimming cost V 2 bases and J 1 base, with 11 bases left between them. The CDR3 runs to 15 residues. The CDR3 nucleotides are TGTGCCAGTAGTATAATTGGGGGTGCGAACACTGAAGCTTTCTTT. Protein sequence: CASSIIGGANTEAFF.